This T cell receptor beta chain comes out of a study of T cell changes during pregnancy in multiple sclerosis. V gave up 0 bases and J gave up 4 bases, with 12 bases separating them. The CDR3 contains 15 residues. Germline CDR1 and CDR2: MNHEY and SVGAGI. Profiled with immunoSEQ multiplex PCR; TCRdb holds only in-frame clones, not every one. The table includes under 70,000 clones, roughly 89% detected once. This sequence originates from a female donor in good health, enrolled as a control in a pregnancy study. The V gene is TRBV6-5, the J gene TRBJ1-2; a possible D gene is TRBD1 (5 bases). The specimen was peripheral blood, collected after pregnancy. Here the CDR3 DNA reads TGTGCCAGCAGTTACTCCCCTGACAGTAGCTATGGCTACACCTTC. Its translation is CASSYSPDSSYGYTF.